Listed below are T cell receptor beta chains from one sample, sequenced in a study of blood T cells in healthy people across ages. TCRdb fed the 5' RACE reads into MiXCR, producing one record per CDR3 protein. The sample includes 1.5 million to 2 million distinct CDR3 sequences, 25% to 30% seen only once; the top ten take 7% to 9%. Sequences were obtained from blood. Receptor source: a woman under 40 in good health. CDR3s include the opening cysteine and the closing phenylalanine or tryptophan. A D gene is named only where the DNA matches it firmly. Not every row has a clone size; where given, it reads once, few, many or a size class.

v_call	d_call	clone_size	j_call	cdr3_length	cdr3_nt	cdr3_aa
TRBV11-2	.	few	TRBJ1-2	14	TGTGCCAGCAGCCAGGGTGGGCCAAACTATGGCTACACCTTC	CASSQGGPNYGYTF
TRBV7-3	TRBD1	.	TRBJ2-7	13	TGTGCCAGCAGCGGCGGACAGGGTTACGGGCAGTACTTC	CASSGGQGYGQYF
TRBV7-9	.	.	TRBJ2-3	13	TGTGCCAACAGCTTAGCATTCCCAGATACGCAGTATTTT	CANSLAFPDTQYF
TRBV20-1	.	few	TRBJ2-7	17	TGCAGTGCTAGAGGAGGGGCCAGGGCGACCGCTCCTAATGAGCAGTACTTC	CSARGGARATAPNEQYF
TRBV7-2	.	many	TRBJ2-1	13	TGTGCCAGCAGCTCGACAGGATACAATGAGCAGTTCTTC	CASSSTGYNEQFF
TRBV24-1	TRBD2	few	TRBJ2-7	16	TGTGCCACCAGTGACCCAGCGGGGCCAACCACAGATACGCAGTACTTC	CATSDPAGPTTDTQYF
TRBV12-3/TRBV12-4	TRBD2	few	TRBJ2-7	16	TGTGCCAGCAGCCCTACGACTAGCGGGAGTCCCTACGAGCAGTACTTC	CASSPTTSGSPYEQYF
TRBV6-6	.	many	TRBJ1-1	12	TGTGCCAGCAGACCCGACAGCACTGAAGCTTTCTTT	CASRPDSTEAFF
TRBV7-2	TRBD2	many	TRBJ2-1	17	TGTGCCAGCAGCTTAGGGGTTAGTAGCGGGAGCGATAATGAGCAGTTCTTC	CASSLGVSSGSDNEQFF
TRBV12-3/TRBV12-4	.	few	TRBJ2-2	15	TGTGCCAGCAGTCCGCGCAGGGCTGACACCGGGGAGCTGTTTTTT	CASSPRRADTGELFF
TRBV18	.	.	TRBJ1-2	13	TGTGCCAGCTCACCAGAACCTCTTAGGCGCTACACCTTC	CASSPEPLRRYTF
TRBV11-2	TRBD2	.	TRBJ2-1	19	TGTGCCAGCAGCGGTCTAGGGGCAGGGACTAGCGAGAATACCGGGGAGCTGTTCTTC	CASSGLGAGTSENTGELFF
TRBV4-1	.	.	TRBJ1-3	16	TGCGCCAGCAGCCAGGTCGGGGGGCTTGGGGGAAACACCATATATTTT	CASSQVGGLGGNTIYF
TRBV29-1	.	many	TRBJ1-2	10	TGCAGCGTTGGAAAATCGGGCTACACCTTC	CSVGKSGYTF
TRBV5-5	.	many	TRBJ1-5	15	TGTGCCAGCAGCTTTATCGTGGCTAGCAATCAGCCCCAGCATTTT	CASSFIVASNQPQHF
TRBV20-1	.	.	TRBJ2-5	15	TGCAGTGCCCGCAAGACCGGACCCCGAGGGGAGACCCAGTACTTC	CSARKTGPRGETQYF
TRBV5-1	.	.	TRBJ2-1	14	TGCGCCAGCACCCTCAACAGCTCCTACAATGAGCAGTTCTTC	CASTLNSSYNEQFF
TRBV6-1	.	many	TRBJ1-4	14	TGTGCCAGCAGTGTCACTTACAGGGTTGAAAAACTGTTTTTT	CASSVTYRVEKLFF
TRBV3-1	.	.	TRBJ2-2	13	TGTGCCAGCCGTCAGTCGGGCACCGGGGAGCTGTTTTTT	CASRQSGTGELFF
TRBV12-3/TRBV12-4	.	many	TRBJ2-5	13	TGTGCCGGGCCAATTTACTGGAAGGAGACCCAGTACTTC	CAGPIYWKETQYF
TRBV5-1	.	many	TRBJ2-7	15	TGCGCCAGCAGCTTGGTCGGGGGGCCTACGTACGAGCAGTACTTC	CASSLVGGPTYEQYF
TRBV5-1	.	.	TRBJ2-5	13	TGCGCCAGCAGCTGGACGAGGCAAGAGACCCAGTACTTC	CASSWTRQETQYF
TRBV10-3	TRBD1	few	TRBJ1-2	13	TGTGCCATCAGGGAGGGGACAGCCTATGGCTACACCTTC	CAIREGTAYGYTF
TRBV5-1	.	few	TRBJ2-6	16	TGCGCCAGCAGCTTAGTTTTAGGGACTGGGGCCAACGTCCTGACTTTC	CASSLVLGTGANVLTF
TRBV28	TRBD2	.	TRBJ2-7	14	TGTGCCAGCAGTTTAGGGGGGGACCTCTACGAGCAGTACTTC	CASSLGGDLYEQYF
TRBV10-3	TRBD2	.	TRBJ2-4	15	TGCGCCATCAGTGAGACAACCGGGACTAGCAACATTCAGTACTTC	CAISETTGTSNIQYF
TRBV29-1	.	.	TRBJ2-5	14	TGCAGCGGACAAGGACCGCTTGCGGGGGAGACCCAGTACTTC	CSGQGPLAGETQYF
TRBV5-1	TRBD2	once	TRBJ2-3	13	TGCGCCAGAGCGGGAGGCCGAGCAGATACGCAGTATTTT	CARAGGRADTQYF
TRBV5-1	.	few	TRBJ1-2	13	TGCGCCAGCAGCTCGACAGAGATCTATGGCTACACCTTC	CASSSTEIYGYTF
TRBV11-2	.	.	TRBJ2-7	15	TGTGCCAGCAGCTTAGACCCCGAGAGCTCCTACGAGCAGTACTTC	CASSLDPESSYEQYF
TRBV7-9	.	.	TRBJ2-4	13	TGTGCCAGCAGCTTAGATTCAGGGGACATTCAGTACTTC	CASSLDSGDIQYF
TRBV29-1	.	.	TRBJ1-2	16	TGCAGCGTTGAAGACATGTTGGGGGGCGAATTGAATGGCTACACCTTC	CSVEDMLGGELNGYTF
TRBV6-1	.	few	TRBJ2-7	13	TGTGCCAGCAGTGAAGCCAGACCCCTGGAGCAGTACTTC	CASSEARPLEQYF
TRBV28	.	.	TRBJ1-4	17	TGTGCCAGCAGTTTATCATCAGGGGCATTCGTTAATGAAAAACTGTTTTTT	CASSLSSGAFVNEKLFF
TRBV5-1	.	few	TRBJ2-6	15	TGCGCCAGCAGCGACCCAAGATCAGGGGCCAACGTCCTGACTTTC	CASSDPRSGANVLTF
TRBV6-6	TRBD1	.	TRBJ1-1	15	TGTGCCAGCCGACGGGACAGTTCTATGAACACTGAAGCTTTCTTT	CASRRDSSMNTEAFF
TRBV29-1	.	few	TRBJ2-7	12	TGCAGCGGTGGACCGACGGCGGGCGAGCAGTACTTC	CSGGPTAGEQYF
TRBV7-9	.	few	TRBJ1-4	16	TGTGCCAGCGCACCTGGTCGGGGGGCAGCTAATGAAAAACTGTTTTTT	CASAPGRGAANEKLFF
TRBV7-9	.	.	TRBJ1-1	15	TGTGCCAGCAGCTTAGGGACCGTCCCTGGTCCGCCAGCTTTCTTT	CASSLGTVPGPPAFF
TRBV6-5	TRBD2	.	TRBJ2-2	13	TGTGCCAGCTCGAATAGCGGGACCGGGGAGCTGTTTTTT	CASSNSGTGELFF
TRBV7-2	.	few	TRBJ1-2	14	TGTGCCAGCAGCGGGCGGCAGACTTCTTGGGGCTACACCTTC	CASSGRQTSWGYTF
TRBV14	.	.	TRBJ2-2	14	TGTGCCAGCAGCGCTCTCGTGGTCACCGGGGAGCTGTTTTTT	CASSALVVTGELFF
TRBV7-3	.	few	TRBJ2-3	15	TGTGCCAGCAGCTTAAACCGACTAGTCACAGATACGCAGTATTTT	CASSLNRLVTDTQYF
TRBV12-3/TRBV12-4	.	.	TRBJ1-1	13	TGTGCCAGCACCCTCCCAGGACGGACTGAAGCTTTCTTT	CASTLPGRTEAFF
TRBV4-1	.	.	TRBJ2-1	16	TGCGCCAGCAGTGGCCTTTTGGGGGCCTCCTACAATGAGCAGTTCTTC	CASSGLLGASYNEQFF
TRBV19	.	.	TRBJ2-7	12	TGTGCCAGTAGTACCGAAAGAAGCGAGCAGTACTTC	CASSTERSEQYF
TRBV24-1	.	.	TRBJ1-6	18	TGTGCCACCAGTGATCCCAAAAGGGGAAGCTCCTATAATTCACCCCTCCACTTT	CATSDPKRGSSYNSPLHF
TRBV9	.	many	TRBJ2-6	15	TGTGCCAGCAGCGTATATCGTTCTGGGGCCAACGTCCTGACTTTC	CASSVYRSGANVLTF
TRBV4-3	.	few	TRBJ1-3	15	TGCGCCAGCAGCCAAGACAGCTTCTCTGGAAACACCATATATTTT	CASSQDSFSGNTIYF